This TCR beta chain was recorded in a study of identifying expanded T cells in peripheral blood (dated by TCRdb to about 2019). Background on the whole study: Four technical replicates, made by sequencing separate aliquots from the same pool of genomic DNA, were compared pairwise. Broad study findings and their caveats: In all healthy donors, the variance in clone template counts between samples taken approximately 15 days apart rose significantly as total template count increased. Across all healthy-donor time intervals, the beta-binomial model significantly cut both the number of clones called differentially abundant and the false-positive rate. The binomial model flagged 0.9 to 1.5 differentially abundant clones between technical replicates but 15 to 17 over around 2 weeks and roughly 20 over about four weeks. It was expected by the authors that biological variance in healthy repertoires might increase further over much longer intervals, such as months to years.

TCRbeta CDR3 regions were profiled with the immunoSEQ Assay using bias-controlled multiplex PCR amplification of genomic DNA. From the authors' description of their analysis: The absolute abundance of each unique TCRbeta CDR3 region was quantified after sequences were collapsed and filtered. Differential abundance was tested with two models: a binomial (Fisher-equivalent) model and a beta-binomial model that adds time-dependent variance fitted from healthy donors. Clones with fewer than 5 combined templates were removed, and differential abundance was called for clones with a Benjamini-Hochberg FDR below 0.01. The form v = (b*log(k)+a)^2 was used to model beta-binomial variance as a function of total template count across the two samples. TCRdb's version of the immuneACCESS table is confined to in-frame rearrangements and falls short of the full clone set. An unresolved V gene accounts for under half of the shortfall where checked; the remainder is of unknown origin. V, J and clone size were drawn from that table, and D and trimming were deduced from the DNA. The sample profile shows approximately 56,000 clones; less than 85% of them were found once. Clones ranked in the top ten supply about 15% of the sample.

No immune events, such as infections, were documented for the healthy donors during the collection period. To calibrate time-dependent variance in a beta-binomial model of T-cell clone differential abundance, blood repertoires from healthy donors were used as a training cohort. The training cohort included 10 or so healthy donors, of whom 3 were female and 7 were male. Donor ages ranged from about 25 to 70 years, with an average of roughly 40 years. Obtained from a commercial supplier, whole blood was collected from each healthy donor at three time points set approximately two weeks apart. For immunosequencing, genomic DNA was extracted from whole blood that had not been sorted. With regard to this clone: It has no known antigen specificity. No clone much larger than this one lies a single base away; base qualities are absent.

The CDR3 starts with the cysteine, ends with the phenylalanine, and has 16 residues. CDR3 DNA only is kept here, 48 bases in frame from base 1. The germline V gene supplies CDR1 SGHVS and CDR2 FNYEAQ. From V the trimming removes 2 bases and from J it removes 1 base, while the gene matches leave 2 bases of the junction unaccounted for. This chain joins TRBV7-6 to TRBJ2-3, and TRBD2 aligns with 11 junction nucleotides. The sample was blood. The clonotype originates from a person aged 18 to 75 in good health. Read as DNA, the sequence is TGTGCCAGCAGCTTAAAGACTAGCGGGGGCACAGATACGCAGTATTTT. Its protein reads: CASSLKTSGGTDTQYF.